This TCR beta chain originates from a study of graft-versus-host responses after intestinal transplantation. Study summary: Among the recipients, transplants were multivisceral, liver-intestinal, or isolated intestinal. After anti-thymocyte globulin induction, recipients took tacrolimus and steroids for about 3 years.

The study's findings and limits: Present in recipient marrow, GvH clones included some that appeared first in ileum or blood.

TCRdb's copy holds only in-frame clones and misses some; the assay was immunoSEQ multiplex PCR. The sample lists around 14,000 clones, about 30% occurring once. The material was alloreactive CD4+ T cells from a mixed lymphocyte reaction culture, obtained before intestinal transplant. Indicated subset: CFSE-low proliferating T cells sorted from approximately 6-day pre-transplant mixed lymphocyte reaction (GvH or HvG direction). The sequence came from a human patient who received an intestinal transplant.

DNA of the CDR3: TGTGCCAGCAGCTCGGGGTTCTGGGGGGATGAAAAACTGTTTTTT. It specifies CASSSGFWGDEKLFF. The chain has TRBV28 and TRBJ1-4; D is possibly TRBD1 (5 bases). The CDR3 extends over 15 amino acids. The germline V and J ends were trimmed by 6 bases and 6 bases, with 17 bases remaining between them. From germline, CDR1 is MDHEN and CDR2 SYDVKM.